One sample yielded the 23 T cell receptor beta chains listed below, sequenced in a study of metastatic and nonmetastatic thyroid tumors. TCRdb re-analyzed the PCR reads using MiXCR. This repertoire shows over 13,000 clones, less than 25% found once; its top ten account for less than 9.5%. Prior to thyroid surgery, none of the patients had received any treatment. The sequencing input was blood. Receptor source: a female donor with papillary thyroid cancer or a benign thyroid nodule (not recorded which). Some clones in this sample may be carry-over from other donors' samples.

This clone was counted ten times or more. The chain has TRBV4-3 and TRBJ2-6; TRBD1 agrees at 7 bases. V lost 2 bases to trimming and J lost 2 bases; unmatched junction nucleotides: 15. The CDR3 sequence is 20 residues long. CDR1 and CDR2 (germline): LGHNA, YSLEER. CDR3 nucleotide sequence: TGCGCCAGCAGCCAAATCGGGCTGCAGGGGGTACTAGCTGGGGCCAACGTCCTGACTTTC. This gives the protein CASSQIGLQGVLAGANVLTF.

There are many counts of this clone. V gene TRBV20-1 combines with J gene TRBJ1-6; a possible D gene is TRBD1 (5 bases). Trimming pared 0 bases from V and 6 bases from J, leaving 15 bases between. Germline lookup yields CDR1 DFQATT and CDR2 SNEGSKA (reference sequence). CDR3 length: 16 residues. The CDR3 DNA follows: TGCAGTGCTAGAGAGTTGGGAACAGGTTTTAATTCACCCCTCCACTTT. Amino acids: CSARELGTGFNSPLHF.

This chain connects TRBV9 to TRBJ2-7; unclear D gene. The CDR3 loop spans 14 amino acids. V shed 0 bases and J shed 0 bases, with 7 bases lying between them. The germline CDR1 and CDR2 sequences are SGDLS and YYNGEE. The CDR3 DNA reads TGTGCCAGCAGCGTAGCCACCAACTCCTACGAGCAGTACTTC. The encoded protein is CASSVATNSYEQYF.

This clone is labeled medium-sized. The chain is built from TRBV6-5 and TRBJ1-4, with D uncertain. The CDR3 consists of 13 residues. Per the germline V gene, CDR1 is MNHEY and CDR2 is SVGAGI. Trimming pared 0 bases from V and 7 bases from J, leaving 6 bases between. This CDR3 is CASSYSRGEKLFF. The CDR3 DNA follows: TGTGCCAGCAGTTACTCGCGGGGTGAAAAACTGTTTTTT.

A word on this clone: The conserved phenylalanine or tryptophan normally closing the CDR3 is absent here, so this likely arose from a read error. This rearrangement joins TRBV30 to TRBJ1-1; tentative D call: TRBD1 (5 bases). Germline CDR1 and CDR2: GTSNPN and SVGIG (reference sequence). There are 17 residues in the CDR3. V lost 2 bases and J 3 bases, leaving 22 bases between the germline ends. CDR3 residues: CAWSPPSWGAVYTEAFS. In nucleotides, the CDR3 is TGTGCCTGGAGTCCTCCATCGTGGGGCGCGGTGTACACTGAAGCTTTCTCT.

This clone occurred many times. CDR3 amino acids: CASSQGFGGEQYF. In DNA, the CDR3 is TGTGCCAGCAGCCAAGGGTTTGGGGGCGAGCAGTACTTC. The J gene is TRBJ2-7, the V gene TRBV3-1, with D perhaps TRBD1 or TRBD2 (5 bases each). This CDR3 spans 13 amino acids. The germline V gene encodes CDR1 LGHDT and CDR2 YNNKEL (reference sequence). Trimming left V 1 base short and J 6 bases short, with 10 bases between.

This clone is labeled medium-sized. The CDR3 bases are TGTGCCAGCAGCCTCTATACCCTCTATGGCTACACCTTC. Protein sequence: CASSLYTLYGYTF. This chain links TRBV7-2 with TRBJ1-2; D ambiguous. Looked up from germline, CDR1 is SGHTA and CDR2 is FQGNSA. Trimming took off 5 bases at V and 4 bases at J, with 11 bases between the two ends. The CDR3 covers 13 residues. Full variable domain (remainder filled in from reference TRBV7-2 and TRBJ1-2): GAGVSQSPSNKVTEKGKDVELRCDPISGHTALYWYRQSLGQGLEFLIYFQGNSAPDKSGLPSDRFSAERTGGSVSTLTIQRTQQEDSAVYLCASSLYTLYGYTFGSGTRLTVV.

The rearrangement uses TRBV20-1 and TRBJ2-1; 7 nucleotides line up with TRBD2. Losses at the gene ends were 0 bases for V and 8 bases for J; bases not matched to a gene: 13. The CDR3 is 16 amino acids. Germline CDR1 is DFQATT and CDR2 is SNEGSKA (reference sequence). The CDR3 is CSARDYAASGSDEQFF. CDR3 DNA sequence: TGCAGTGCTAGAGATTACGCGGCTAGCGGAAGCGATGAGCAGTTCTTC.

The chain carries TRBV5-1 and TRBJ2-7; TRBD2 matches 10 bases. Germline V gene sequence: CDR1 SGHRS, CDR2 YFSETQ. The V and J ends lost 7 bases and 3 bases, in that order; junction bases with no gene match: 10. CDR3 length: 15 amino acids. The CDR3 sequence: CASGQTSGARYEQYF. The CDR3 DNA reads TGCGCCAGCGGCCAAACTAGCGGGGCCCGCTACGAGCAGTACTTC.

This clone occurred many times. A read error may be the cause here, since a much bigger clone is one base away. Within the sample, other DNA sequences also encode this same CDR3. V gene TRBV20-1 combines with J gene TRBJ2-7, with TRBD2 matching over 7 bases. Germline-derived CDR1 and CDR2 are DFQATT and SNEGSKA (reference sequence). CDR3 length: 14 residues. Trimming at V came to 2 bases and at J to 2 bases, leaving 6 bases not matched to a gene. The CDR3 spells CSARPGGSTYEQYF. As DNA, the CDR3 is TGCAGTGCTAGACCTGGCGGGAGCACCTACGAGCAGTACTTC.

The gene calls are TRBV5-1 and TRBJ1-5, with D possibly being TRBD1 (6 bases). This CDR3 has 15 residues. Trimming left V 4 bases short and J 4 bases short, with 15 bases between. Germline CDR1 reads SGHRS; CDR2 reads YFSETQ. Here the CDR3 DNA reads TGCGCCAGCAGCAAAAGCAGGGGTCCAAATCAGCCCCAGCATTTT. Translated, it gives CASSKSRGPNQPQHF.

The chain is built from TRBV6-1 and TRBJ1-6, with 8 positions matching TRBD1. J gave up 4 bases and V 7 bases, and 3 bases lay outside the gene matches. The germline gives CDR1 MNHNS, CDR2 SASEGT. The CDR3 is made up of 14 amino acids. CDR3 in DNA: TGTGCCAGCATCAGGACAGGGTATAATTCACCCCTCCACTTT. It specifies CASIRTGYNSPLHF.

By share, this clone ranks as medium-sized. The V call is TRBV6-1, the J call TRBJ2-2; 10 bases match TRBD1. Trimming at V came to 5 bases and at J to 2 bases, leaving 8 bases not matched to a gene. Germline values: CDR1 MNHNS, CDR2 SASEGT. The CDR3 runs 17 residues. CDR3 sequence reads: CASSSPRDRGNTGELFF. The CDR3 nucleotides are TGTGCCAGCAGTTCACCCCGGGACAGGGGAAACACCGGGGAGCTGTTTTTT.

The sample holds a few counts of this clone. The junction does not match germline at one end; this may be a read error. Other DNA sequences within the sample encode an identical CDR3. The J gene is TRBJ1-2, the V gene TRBV28; D is uncertain. Germline V CDR1 and CDR2: MDHEN, SYDVKM. There are 14 residues in the CDR3. The CDR3 is CASSSFIGAYGYTF. Written as DNA, the CDR3 is TGTGCCAGCAGTTCTTTTATCGGCGCATATGGATACACATTC.

By frequency in the sample, this clone is medium-sized (0.01 to 0.1%). The rearrangement links TRBV6-2 or TRBV6-3 to TRBJ2-3, with D uncertain. There are 13 residues in the CDR3. V was pared by 4 bases and J by 0 bases, with 5 bases between. CDR1 is MNHEY, CDR2 SVGEGT, per germline. CDR3 in amino acids: CASSWQSTDTQYF. In DNA form, the CDR3 reads TGTGCCAGCAGTTGGCAAAGCACAGATACGCAGTATTTT.

Many counts were recorded for this clone. This sequence joins TRBV20-1 and TRBJ2-3, with D tentatively TRBD2 (5 bases). V was shortened by 5 bases and J by 4 bases, with 10 bases between the two germline ends. In germline, CDR1 is DFQATT, CDR2 SNEGSKA (reference sequence). The CDR3 has 12 amino acids. CDR3 sequence (DNA): TGCAGTGCTCAGAAAGCGGCAGATACGCAGTATTTT. As protein: CSAQKAADTQYF.

This clone ranks as medium-sized. The chain has TRBV5-1 and TRBJ1-1, with 7 bases aligning to TRBD1. Germline V gene data show CDR1 as SGHRS and CDR2 as YFSETQ. The V and J ends lost 4 bases and 1 base, in that order; junction bases with no gene match: 1. The CDR3 covers 13 residues. The CDR3 reads CASSGQENTEAFF. DNA of the CDR3: TGCGCCAGCAGCGGACAGGAGAACACTGAAGCTTTCTTT.

Sample share makes this clone medium-sized. The J gene is TRBJ1-1, the V gene TRBV7-3; D not certain. Germline V CDR1 and CDR2: SGHTA, FQGTGA. V was shortened by 1 base and J by 8 bases, with 11 bases between the two germline ends. The CDR3 is 13 residues long. In DNA form, the CDR3 reads TGTGCCAGCAGCTTAAACGCCGGAAGAGAAGCTTTCTTT. Encoded protein: CASSLNAGREAFF.

The sample holds many counts of this clone. The chain joins TRBV27 to TRBJ2-5; D is perhaps TRBD1 (6 bases). V gave up 5 bases and J gave up 2 bases, with 15 bases separating them. The CDR3 length is 15 residues. Germline CDR1 is MNHEY and CDR2 is SMNVEV (reference sequence). The CDR3 is CASSIVPGEQETQYF. The CDR3 DNA reads TGTGCCAGCAGTATTGTTCCAGGGGAACAAGAGACCCAGTACTTC.

The rearrangement links TRBV5-1 to TRBJ1-2; D not resolved. CDR3 length: 14 amino acids. Germline loops: CDR1 SGHRS, CDR2 YFSETQ. V was shortened by 0 bases and J by 5 bases, with 11 bases between the two germline ends. The CDR3 loop is CASSLGSQIYGYTF. CDR3 DNA: TGCGCCAGCAGCTTGGGTTCACAGATATATGGCTACACCTTC.

This clone was counted ten times or more. The V gene is TRBV7-2, the J gene TRBJ2-5, with 13 positions matching TRBD2. This CDR3 comprises 17 residues. The V and J ends lost 5 bases and 5 bases, in that order; junction bases with no gene match: 11. CDR1 is SGHTA, CDR2 FQGNSA, per germline. CDR3 sequence: CASSPTGTSGVRETQYF. The CDR3 nucleotides are TGTGCCAGCAGCCCTACCGGGACTAGCGGGGTCCGGGAGACCCAGTACTTC. The complete variable domain, with remaining parts taken from reference TRBV7-2 and TRBJ2-5, reads GAGVSQSPSNKVTEKGKDVELRCDPISGHTALYWYRQSLGQGLEFLIYFQGNSAPDKSGLPSDRFSAERTGGSVSTLTIQRTQQEDSAVYLCASSPTGTSGVRETQYFGPGTRLLVL.

This clone was found many times. The chain couples TRBV20-1 to TRBJ2-5; a possible D gene is TRBD1 (5 bases). The germline V gene has CDR1 DFQATT and CDR2 SNEGSKA (reference sequence). The CDR3 covers 14 residues. Trimming pared 0 bases from V and 1 base from J, leaving 9 bases between. The CDR3: CSARDPRGQETQYF. The CDR3 bases are TGCAGTGCTAGAGATCCAAGGGGCCAAGAGACCCAGTACTTC.

This clone was seen many times. The chain is built from TRBV29-1 and TRBJ2-3; D unresolved. CDR1 and CDR2 from the germline V gene are SQVTM and ANQGSEA. V was pared by 7 bases and J by 0 bases, with 8 bases between. This CDR3 region has 12 residues. CDR3 nucleotide sequence: TGCAGCGCCCGAACTAGCACAGATACGCAGTATTTT. Its translation: CSARTSTDTQYF.